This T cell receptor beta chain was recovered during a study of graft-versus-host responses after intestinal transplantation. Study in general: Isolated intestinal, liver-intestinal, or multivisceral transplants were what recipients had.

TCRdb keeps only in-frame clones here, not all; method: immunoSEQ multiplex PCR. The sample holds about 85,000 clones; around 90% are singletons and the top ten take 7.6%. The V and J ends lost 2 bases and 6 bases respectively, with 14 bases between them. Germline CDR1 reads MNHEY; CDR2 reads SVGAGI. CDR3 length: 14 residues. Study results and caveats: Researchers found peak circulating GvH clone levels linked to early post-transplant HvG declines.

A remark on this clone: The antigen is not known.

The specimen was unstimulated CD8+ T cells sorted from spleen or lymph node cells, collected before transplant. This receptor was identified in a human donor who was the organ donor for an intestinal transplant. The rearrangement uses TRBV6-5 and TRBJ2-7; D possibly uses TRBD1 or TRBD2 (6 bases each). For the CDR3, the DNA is TGTGCCAGCAGTTACCGGTCGGGGGCGGTCGAGCAGTACTTC. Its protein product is CASSYRSGAVEQYF.